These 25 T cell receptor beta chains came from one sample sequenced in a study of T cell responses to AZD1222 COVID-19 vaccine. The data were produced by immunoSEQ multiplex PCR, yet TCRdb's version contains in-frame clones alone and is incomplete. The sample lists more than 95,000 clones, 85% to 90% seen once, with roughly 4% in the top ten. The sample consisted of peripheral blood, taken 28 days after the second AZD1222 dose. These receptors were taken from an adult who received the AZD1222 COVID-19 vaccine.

CDR3 sequence (DNA): TGCGCCAGCAACGAGCTGGCTAGCGGGGGGACCGGGGAGCTGTTTTTT. The encoded protein is CASNELASGGTGELFF. This chain links TRBV10-2 with TRBJ2-2, with 11 bases lining up with TRBD2. The CDR3 runs 16 residues. The germline gives CDR1 WSHSY, CDR2 SAAADI. V shed 7 bases and J 5 bases; nucleotides not matched to a gene: 9.

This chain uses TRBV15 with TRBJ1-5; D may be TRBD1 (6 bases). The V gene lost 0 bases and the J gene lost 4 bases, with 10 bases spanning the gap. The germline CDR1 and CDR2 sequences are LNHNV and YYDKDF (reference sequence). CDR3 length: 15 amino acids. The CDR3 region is CATSREGGQNQPQHF. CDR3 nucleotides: TGTGCCACCAGCAGAGAGGGGGGCCAAAATCAGCCCCAGCATTTT.

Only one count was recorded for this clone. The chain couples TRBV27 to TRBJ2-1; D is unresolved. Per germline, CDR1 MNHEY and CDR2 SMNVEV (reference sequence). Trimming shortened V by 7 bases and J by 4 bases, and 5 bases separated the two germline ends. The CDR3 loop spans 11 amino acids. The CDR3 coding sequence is TGTGCCAGCACCCTGTACAATGAGCAGTTCTTC. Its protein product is CASTLYNEQFF.

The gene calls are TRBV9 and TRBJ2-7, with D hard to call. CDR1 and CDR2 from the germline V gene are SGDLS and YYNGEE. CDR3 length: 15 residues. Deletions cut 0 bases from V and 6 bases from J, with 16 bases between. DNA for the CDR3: TGTGCCAGCAGCGTAGGGTGGGCTCGACAAAGCGAGCAGTACTTC. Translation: CASSVGWARQSEQYF.

CDR3 in DNA: TGTGCCGGGGGGAGGGGCAACTACGAGCAGTACTTC. Amino acids: CAGGRGNYEQYF. The V call is TRBV28, the J call TRBJ2-7; 7 positions match TRBD2. Per germline, CDR1 MDHEN and CDR2 SYDVKM. V was clipped by 11 bases and J by 3 bases; unmatched bases: 7. There are 12 residues in the CDR3.

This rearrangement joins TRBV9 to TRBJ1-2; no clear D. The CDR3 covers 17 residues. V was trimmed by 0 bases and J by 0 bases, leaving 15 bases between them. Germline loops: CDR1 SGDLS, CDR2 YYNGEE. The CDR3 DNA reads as TGTGCCAGCAGCGTAGGTCAGAGGAAAGGTTCTAACTATGGCTACACCTTC. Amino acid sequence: CASSVGQRKGSNYGYTF. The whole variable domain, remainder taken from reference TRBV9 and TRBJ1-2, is DSGVTQTPKHLITATGQRVTLRCSPRSGDLSVYWYQQSLDQGLQFLIQYYNGEERAKGNILERFSAQQFPDLHSELNLSSLELGDSALYFCASSVGQRKGSNYGYTFGSGTRLTVV.

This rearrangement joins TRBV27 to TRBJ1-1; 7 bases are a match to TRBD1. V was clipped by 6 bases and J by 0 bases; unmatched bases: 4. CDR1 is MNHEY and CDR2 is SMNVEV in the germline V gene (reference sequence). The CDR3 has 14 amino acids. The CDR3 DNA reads TGTGCCAGCAGAAGGGACAGCCTGAACACTGAAGCTTTCTTT. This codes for CASRRDSLNTEAFF.

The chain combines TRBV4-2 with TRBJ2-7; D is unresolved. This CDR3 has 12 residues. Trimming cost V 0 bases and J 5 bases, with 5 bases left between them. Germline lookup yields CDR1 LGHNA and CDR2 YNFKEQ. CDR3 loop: CASSQDLDEQYF. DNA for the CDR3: TGTGCCAGCAGCCAAGACCTGGACGAGCAGTACTTC.

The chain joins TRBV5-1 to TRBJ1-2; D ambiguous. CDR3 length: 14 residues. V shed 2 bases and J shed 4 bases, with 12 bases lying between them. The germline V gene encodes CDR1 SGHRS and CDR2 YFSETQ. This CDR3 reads CASSLGWGAYGYTF. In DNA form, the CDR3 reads TGCGCCAGCAGCTTAGGGTGGGGTGCCTATGGCTACACCTTC.

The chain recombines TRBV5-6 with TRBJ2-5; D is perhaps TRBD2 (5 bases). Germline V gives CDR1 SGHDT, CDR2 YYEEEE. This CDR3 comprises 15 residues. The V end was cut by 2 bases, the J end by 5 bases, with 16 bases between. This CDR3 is CASSLPSGVAETQYF. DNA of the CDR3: TGTGCCAGCAGCTTACCCAGCGGAGTGGCGGAGACCCAGTACTTC.

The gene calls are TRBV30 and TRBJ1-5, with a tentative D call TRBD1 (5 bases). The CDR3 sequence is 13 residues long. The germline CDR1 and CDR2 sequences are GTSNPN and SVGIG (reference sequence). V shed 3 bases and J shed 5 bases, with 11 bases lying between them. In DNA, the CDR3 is TGTGCCTGGAGCCCAAGGGGATATCAGCCCCAGCATTTT. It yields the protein CAWSPRGYQPQHF.

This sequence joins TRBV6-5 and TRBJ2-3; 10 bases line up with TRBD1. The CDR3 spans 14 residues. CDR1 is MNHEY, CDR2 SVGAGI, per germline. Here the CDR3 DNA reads TGTGGGACGGAGGGGACAGGGGCCACAGATACGCAGTATTTT. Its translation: CGTEGTGATDTQYF.

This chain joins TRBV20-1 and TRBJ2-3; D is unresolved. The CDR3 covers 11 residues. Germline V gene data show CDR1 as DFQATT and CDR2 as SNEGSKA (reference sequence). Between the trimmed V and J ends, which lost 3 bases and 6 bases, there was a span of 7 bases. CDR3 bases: TGCAGTGCTAGGTTCGTCGATACGCAGTATTTT. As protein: CSARFVDTQYF.

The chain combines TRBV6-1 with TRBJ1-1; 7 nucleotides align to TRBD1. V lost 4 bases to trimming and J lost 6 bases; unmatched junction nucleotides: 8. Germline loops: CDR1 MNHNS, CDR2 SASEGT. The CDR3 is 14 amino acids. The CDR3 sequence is CASSVAGGRPEAFF. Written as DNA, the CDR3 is TGTGCCAGCAGTGTAGCAGGGGGGCGACCTGAAGCTTTCTTT.

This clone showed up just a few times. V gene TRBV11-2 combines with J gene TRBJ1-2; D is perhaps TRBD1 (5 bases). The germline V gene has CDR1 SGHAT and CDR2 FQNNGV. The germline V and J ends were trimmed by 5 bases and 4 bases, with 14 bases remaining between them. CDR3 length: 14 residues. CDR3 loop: CASSPTGGIYGYTF. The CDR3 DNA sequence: TGTGCCAGCAGCCCTACCGGGGGTATCTATGGCTACACCTTC. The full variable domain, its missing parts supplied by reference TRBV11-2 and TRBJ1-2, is EAGVAQSPRYKIIEKRQSVAFWCNPISGHATLYWYQQILGQGPKLLIQFQNNGVVDDSQLPKDRFSAERLKGVDSTLKIQPAKLEDSAVYLCASSPTGGIYGYTFGSGTRLTVV.

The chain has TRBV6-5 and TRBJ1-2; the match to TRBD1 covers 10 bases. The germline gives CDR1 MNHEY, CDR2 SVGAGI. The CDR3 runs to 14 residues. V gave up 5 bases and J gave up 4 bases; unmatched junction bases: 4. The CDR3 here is CASSPRQGAYGYTF. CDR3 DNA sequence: TGTGCCAGCAGTCCCAGACAGGGGGCCTATGGCTACACCTTC.

CDR3 amino acids: CASSKGAANLNTEAFF. CDR3 in DNA: TGTGCCAGCAGCAAAGGGGCCGCCAACTTGAACACTGAAGCTTTCTTT. V usage is TRBV9 and J usage is TRBJ1-1, with D perhaps matching TRBD1 (5 bases). Germline lookup yields CDR1 SGDLS and CDR2 YYNGEE. V lost 4 bases and J lost 0, with 16 bases in between. This CDR3 spans 16 amino acids.

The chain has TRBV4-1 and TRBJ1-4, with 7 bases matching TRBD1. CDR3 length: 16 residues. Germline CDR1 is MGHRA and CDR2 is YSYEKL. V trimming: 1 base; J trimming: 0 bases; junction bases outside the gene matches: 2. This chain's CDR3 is CASSQVTGATNEKLFF. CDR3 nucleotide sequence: TGCGCCAGCAGCCAAGTCACAGGGGCAACTAATGAAAAACTGTTTTTT.

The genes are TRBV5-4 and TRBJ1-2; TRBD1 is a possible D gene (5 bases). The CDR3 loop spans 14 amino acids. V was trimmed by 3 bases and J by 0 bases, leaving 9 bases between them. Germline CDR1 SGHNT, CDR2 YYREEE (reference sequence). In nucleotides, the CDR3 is TGTGCCAGCAGCTCGGGGCTTACTAACTATGGCTACACCTTC. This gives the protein CASSSGLTNYGYTF.

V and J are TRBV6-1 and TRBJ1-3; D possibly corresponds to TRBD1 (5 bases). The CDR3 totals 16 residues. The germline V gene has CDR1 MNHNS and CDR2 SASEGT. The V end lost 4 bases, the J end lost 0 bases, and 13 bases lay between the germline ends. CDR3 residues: CASSGGGTGSGNTIYF. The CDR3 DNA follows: TGTGCCAGCAGTGGGGGGGGTACGGGCTCTGGAAACACCATATATTTT.

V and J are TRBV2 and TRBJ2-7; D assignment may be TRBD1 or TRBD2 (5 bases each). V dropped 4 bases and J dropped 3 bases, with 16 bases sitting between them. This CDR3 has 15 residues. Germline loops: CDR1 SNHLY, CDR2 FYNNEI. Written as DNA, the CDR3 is TGTGCCAGCAGTGGAGTGGGACGGAGTCTCTACGAGCAGTACTTC. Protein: CASSGVGRSLYEQYF. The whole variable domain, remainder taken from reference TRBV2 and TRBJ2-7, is EPEVTQTPSHQVTQMGQEVILRCVPISNHLYFYWYRQILGQKVEFLVSFYNNEISEKSEIFDDQFSVERPDGSNFTLKIRSTKLEDSAMYFCASSGVGRSLYEQYFGPGTRLTVT.

CDR3 sequence: CASSLGTGAYEQYF. CDR3 nucleotides: TGTGCCAGCAGTCTGGGAACAGGGGCCTACGAGCAGTACTTC. The chain has TRBV28 and TRBJ2-7, with TRBD1 matching 7 bases. This CDR3 has 14 amino acids. The trim removed 5 bases at V and 2 bases at J, leaving 6 bases unmatched. Germline lookup yields CDR1 MDHEN and CDR2 SYDVKM.

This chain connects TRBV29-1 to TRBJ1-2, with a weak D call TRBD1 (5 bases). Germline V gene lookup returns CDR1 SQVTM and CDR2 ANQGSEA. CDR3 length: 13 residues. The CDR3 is CGCKQVPNYGYTF. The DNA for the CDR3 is TGCGGATGTAAACAGGTACCTAACTATGGCTACACCTTC.

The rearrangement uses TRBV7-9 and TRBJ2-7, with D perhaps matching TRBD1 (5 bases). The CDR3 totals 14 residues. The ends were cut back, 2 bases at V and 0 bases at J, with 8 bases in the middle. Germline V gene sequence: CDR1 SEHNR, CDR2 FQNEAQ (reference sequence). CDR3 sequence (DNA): TGTGCCAGCAGCTTAAAGGGGAACTCCTACGAGCAGTACTTC. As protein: CASSLKGNSYEQYF.

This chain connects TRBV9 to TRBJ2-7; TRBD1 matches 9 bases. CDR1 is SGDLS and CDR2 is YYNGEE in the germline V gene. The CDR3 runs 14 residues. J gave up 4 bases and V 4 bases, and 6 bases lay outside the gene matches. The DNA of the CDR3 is TGTGCCAGCAGCTCAGGGGGACAGGGTTACGAGCAGTACTTC. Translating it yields CASSSGGQGYEQYF.